This T cell receptor (beta chain) was captured by sequencing in a study of blood T cell repertoires in COVID-19. As for the study in general: Donors in the United States, Italy and Spain gave samples during acute or convalescent COVID-19. T cells, B-cell-depleted T cells, or PBMCs supplied cDNA or gDNA.

Seattle-derived patients entered the study during active infection and were followed longitudinally. This CDR3 contains 13 residues. V gave up 3 bases and J gave up 5 bases, with 9 bases separating them. Germline CDR1 is MNHEY and CDR2 is SVGAGI. In the original processing: Estimates of nucleated cell counts were drawn from the amplification of reference gene primers. Assay: immunoSEQ multiplex PCR; the TCRdb copy retains only in-frame clones and omits some. V and J calls and clone size are copied from that table; D and trimming were computed from the DNA. The data hold about 180,000 clones, with approximately 80% observed a single time.

Sequencing was performed on peripheral blood. The gene calls are TRBV6-5 and TRBJ2-3; TRBD2 might be the D (5 bases). The receptor was derived from a woman aged 40 to 49 with COVID-19, enrolled during active disease. CDR3: CASSYGLLDTQYF. DNA of the CDR3: TGTGCCAGCAGTTATGGACTTTTAGATACGCAGTATTTT.